This TCR beta chain was sequenced in a study of HIV-infected children after antiretroviral therapy interruption. Study summary: Continuous-treatment samples came from weeks 0, 48 and 150.

General observations from the study: After treatment interruption started, naive CD4+ CDR3 overlap across time points dropped. Minor non-naive CD45RA+ populations, like EMRA or stem memory, might contaminate naive sorts.

This clonotype was observed many times. What it binds is unknown. V was pared by 3 bases and J by 2 bases, with 13 bases between. This CDR3 has 15 residues. Germline loops: CDR1 SGHDT, CDR2 YYEEEE. Unique molecular identifiers were included in an RNA-based 3' RACE TCR library. Using its own MiXCR run on the 3' RACE reads, TCRdb lists one record per CDR3 protein. This table has fewer than 100,000 distinct CDR3 sequences, about 6.9% appearing once. The treatment was: PENTA 11 planned treatment interruption arm or continuous ART arm. The sequence was obtained from a pool of human donors with HIV. The rearrangement links TRBV5-6 to TRBJ2-3; D assignment may be TRBD1 or TRBD2 (6 bases each). The source was CD45RA+ CD4+ T cells from PBMCs, pooled from several time points, collected from a donor given antiretroviral therapy, either interrupted or continuous. The subset denotes: naive CD4+ CD45RA+ CD45RO- T cells. The CDR3 sequence is CASSSTGTYTDTQYF. The DNA for the CDR3 is TGTGCCAGCAGCTCCACAGGGACTTACACAGATACGCAGTATTTT. Combining the CDR3 with reference TRBV5-6 and TRBJ2-3 gives the whole variable domain DAGVTQSPTHLIKTRGQQVTLRCSPKSGHDTVSWYQQALGQGPQFIFQYYEEEERQRGNFPDRFSGHQFPNYSSELNVNALLLGDSALYLCASSSTGTYTDTQYFGPGTRLTVL.